A selection of T cell receptor beta chains follows, all from one sample in a study of a mutant IDH1 vaccine in newly diagnosed glioma. No antigen is known for these receptors. Method: immunoSEQ multiplex PCR; TCRdb's copy keeps in-frame clones and lacks some. Counted here are under 55,000 clones, around 90% occurring once; the ten biggest clones make up 2.4%. The sequences come from PBMCs, collected from a glioma patient whose treatment included an IDH1 peptide vaccine. The receptors stem from a man aged 50 to 60 with glioma. The CDR3 runs from the conserved cysteine through the conserved F or W. Fields, in order: V gene, J gene, clone size, D gene, CDR3 DNA, CDR3 protein. A D gene is named only where the DNA matches it firmly. A row's size may be missing; if present it is once, few, many or a size class.

TRBV28,TRBJ2-1,.,.,TGTGCCAGCAGTCCTATGGGAGGAAAGCAGTTCTTC,CASSPMGGKQFF
TRBV7-8,TRBJ2-7,once,.,TGTGCCAGCAGCTTAAAAGTTGGACAGTCCTACGAGCAGTACTTC,CASSLKVGQSYEQYF
TRBV28,TRBJ1-6,.,.,TGTGCCAGCAGTTCGAAAAGGGTAGGCTCCTATAATTCACCCCTCCACTTT,CASSSKRVGSYNSPLHF
TRBV6-1,TRBJ1-2,few,.,TGTGCCAGCAGTGAAGTGCCGGCAGACTTTAACTATGGCTACACCTTC,CASSEVPADFNYGYTF
TRBV9,TRBJ2-3,.,.,TGTGCCAGCAGCCCTTCGGGGTCCAGCACAGATACGCAGTATTTT,CASSPSGSSTDTQYF
TRBV5-6,TRBJ2-7,.,TRBD1,TGTGCCAGCAGCTTGGCGGGCAGGGGGCGATCCATCCGCTACGAGCAGTACTTC,CASSLAGRGRSIRYEQYF
TRBV5-5,TRBJ1-4,.,.,TGTGCCAGCAGCTCTATGGGGCTGAATGAAAAACTGTTTTTT,CASSSMGLNEKLFF
TRBV12-2,TRBJ2-2,.,.,TGTGCAAGTCGCTTAGCCAGCGGCAAGGGTGACGGGGAGCTGTTTTTT,CASRLASGKGDGELFF
TRBV27,TRBJ1-5,.,TRBD1,TGTGCCAGCAGTTTATCTGGGGACAGGGGAAGCAATCAGCCCCAGCATTTT,CASSLSGDRGSNQPQHF
TRBV9,TRBJ2-4,.,TRBD1,TGTGCCAGCAGCGCCGGACAGGGAAGAAACATTCAGTACTTC,CASSAGQGRNIQYF
TRBV2,TRBJ2-3,.,TRBD1,TGTGCCAGCAGAACCGGGACAGGAAACACAGATACGCAGTATTTT,CASRTGTGNTDTQYF
TRBV4-1,TRBJ1-1,.,.,TGCGCCAGCAGCCAAGAATGGCCCTCGAGACTGAACACTGAAGCTTTCTTT,CASSQEWPSRLNTEAFF
TRBV19,TRBJ1-5,.,.,TGTGCCAGTAGTATAGTACTTAGCAATCAGCCCCAGCATTTT,CASSIVLSNQPQHF
TRBV7-6,TRBJ2-5,.,.,TGTGCCAGCAGCTTAGTGACTCCGTACCAAGAGACCCAGTACTTC,CASSLVTPYQETQYF
TRBV11-2,TRBJ2-7,.,.,TGTGCCAGCAGCTTAGACCCCTCCTACGAGCAGTACTTC,CASSLDPSYEQYF
TRBV6-1,TRBJ1-2,once,TRBD1,TGTGCCAGCAGAATGGGACAGGGGGAGGGCGGCTACACCTTC,CASRMGQGEGGYTF
TRBV6-6,TRBJ1-4,.,TRBD1,TGTGCCAGCAGTCTAACAGGGGTTACTAATGAAAAACTGTTTTTT,CASSLTGVTNEKLFF
TRBV2,TRBJ2-5,.,.,TGTGCCAGCAGTGGGTGGGGTGGATCCCAAGAGACCCAGTACTTC,CASSGWGGSQETQYF
TRBV7-9,TRBJ2-5,.,.,TGTGCCAGCAGCTATGTCAGGGGTCTAAGAGAGACCCAGTACTTC,CASSYVRGLRETQYF
TRBV27,TRBJ1-1,.,TRBD1,TGTGCCAGCAGACTGAGACAGGGGGCCGTGAACACTGAAGCTTTCTTT,CASRLRQGAVNTEAFF
TRBV7-6,TRBJ2-2,.,.,TGTGCCAGCAGCTCTTGGACAGCGACTTCTGGGGTCACCGGGGAGCTGTTTTTT,CASSSWTATSGVTGELFF
TRBV7-8,TRBJ1-5,.,TRBD1,TGTGCCAGCAGCATTACAGGGGGGCGCCGGGATCAGCCCCAGCATTTT,CASSITGGRRDQPQHF
TRBV7-9,TRBJ2-1,.,.,TGTGCCAGCAGCCACCCAGGGGGGATTGAGCAGTTCTTC,CASSHPGGIEQFF
TRBV28,TRBJ2-3,.,.,TGTGCCAGCAGTTTTGCGGGGAGCGGGCCAGATACGCAGTATTTT,CASSFAGSGPDTQYF
TRBV18,TRBJ1-5,.,.,TGTGCCAGCTCACGAGTGGGCTCGGGAGGAGGGCAGCCCCAGCATTTT,CASSRVGSGGGQPQHF
TRBV7-2,TRBJ1-5,.,.,TGTGCCAGCAGCGGAGGAGGCGGCAATCAGCCCCAGCATTTT,CASSGGGGNQPQHF
TRBV5-6,TRBJ1-2,once,.,TGTGCCAGCAGGCCCGGGACAAACGTTGGGGGCTACACCTTC,CASRPGTNVGGYTF
TRBV5-4,TRBJ2-2,.,TRBD1,TGTGCCAGCAGCCCCGGACAGGGAAGGACCGGGGAGCTGTTTTTT,CASSPGQGRTGELFF
TRBV29-1,TRBJ2-1,once,.,TGCAGCGTCGGGGGAACTCTCCAGTTCCATGAGCAGTTCTTC,CSVGGTLQFHEQFF
TRBV5-4,TRBJ2-2,.,.,TGTGCCAGCAGCTTGGTTGGCAGACTAACCGGGGAGCTGTTTTTT,CASSLVGRLTGELFF
TRBV4-1,TRBJ2-7,.,TRBD2,TGCGCCAGCAGCCAAGAAGGGTTAGCGGGGGATGGAGAGTACTTC,CASSQEGLAGDGEYF
TRBV7-9,TRBJ1-1,.,.,TGTGCCAGCAGCTTAGCACCAGGGGCTGAAGCTTTCTTT,CASSLAPGAEAFF
TRBV5-1,TRBJ1-5,.,.,TGCGCCAGCAGTCCCCGCGGGGGGGGTCAGCCCCAGCATTTT,CASSPRGGGQPQHF
TRBV29-1,TRBJ2-4,.,TRBD1,TGCAGCGTTGAAGATGAGTACAGGGGGTCCAAAAACATTCAGTACTTC,CSVEDEYRGSKNIQYF
TRBV2,TRBJ2-5,once,TRBD1,TGTGCCAGCAGTGCTTACGGGACAGGGGGCCTGGAGACCCAGTACTTC,CASSAYGTGGLETQYF
TRBV10-3,TRBJ2-7,.,.,TGTGCCATCTGGGACGGAAGCTCCTACGAGCAGTACTTC,CAIWDGSSYEQYF
TRBV25-1,TRBJ1-5,.,.,TGTGCCAGCAGTGAATGGGGGAATCAGCCCCAGCATTTT,CASSEWGNQPQHF
TRBV10-3,TRBJ2-1,once,.,TGTGCCATCAGTGAGGGGGGCAATGAGCAGTTCTTC,CAISEGGNEQFF
TRBV7-2,TRBJ2-1,.,.,TGTGCCAGCAGCTTAGGGGGCTTTGAGCAGTTCTTC,CASSLGGFEQFF
TRBV19,TRBJ1-1,.,.,TGTGCCAGTAGACGTCGCGACGGGAACACTGAAGCTTTCTTT,CASRRRDGNTEAFF
TRBV19,TRBJ1-5,.,.,TGTGCCAGTAGTATTGTCTACACTGAAAGAAGCAATCAGCCCCAGCATTTT,CASSIVYTERSNQPQHF
TRBV6-4,TRBJ2-3,.,.,TGTGCCAGCAGTGACTCGATCACAGGCAGCACAGATACGCAGTATTTT,CASSDSITGSTDTQYF
TRBV6-6,TRBJ2-7,.,.,TGTGCCAGCAGTTACAGGTACGAGCAGTACTTC,CASSYRYEQYF
TRBV4-2,TRBJ1-1,.,TRBD1,TGTGCCAGCAGCCAAGCGACAGGGAGAGGGGATGGTGCCACTGAAGCTTTCTTT,CASSQATGRGDGATEAFF
TRBV4-1,TRBJ1-1,.,.,TGCGCCAGCAGCCGTGCAGGGTCGGCTTTCTTT,CASSRAGSAFF